The 8 T cell receptor beta chains listed next were all sequenced from one sample in a study of cytomegalovirus exposure and HLA in healthy donors. The PCR used 60 Vbeta and 13 Jbeta primers. Libraries were prepared by immunoSEQ multiplex PCR; TCRdb keeps only in-frame clonotypes and omits some of them. In the table there are 100,000 or so clones, 75% to 85% of which are singletons. The material sequenced was PBMCs. Receptors were obtained from a female donor in good health and CMV-seropositive.

The chain combines TRBV5-4 with TRBJ2-7; TRBD1 matches 8 bases. The CDR3 is made up of 14 amino acids. CDR1 and CDR2 (germline): SGHNT, YYREEE (reference sequence). The J segment lost 4 bases and the V segment lost 0 bases, leaving 3 bases of the junction unmatched. This CDR3 is CASSLGQGRYEQYF. CDR3 nucleotides: TGTGCCAGCAGCTTGGGACAGGGGCGTTACGAGCAGTACTTC.

The J gene is TRBJ2-7, the V gene TRBV11-2; no definite D call. V shed 2 bases and J shed 4 bases, with 9 bases lying between them. The germline V gene encodes CDR1 SGHAT and CDR2 FQNNGV. This CDR3 region has 13 residues. The CDR3 region has the DNA TGTGCCAGCAGCTTATCGCCCGGGTACGAGCAGTACTTC. Its protein product is CASSLSPGYEQYF.

The chain couples TRBV7-7 to TRBJ2-1; tentative D call: TRBD2 (5 bases). The CDR3 is 14 amino acids. In germline, CDR1 is SSHAT, CDR2 FNYEAQ (reference sequence). V shed 0 bases and J shed 7 bases, with 10 bases lying between them. DNA of the CDR3: TGTGCCAGCAGCTTAGCGCGGGTTAGTAATGAGCAGTTCTTC. Translated: CASSLARVSNEQFF.

V gene TRBV15 combines with J gene TRBJ2-7; 11 bases are shared with TRBD1. The V segment lost 8 bases and the J segment 2 bases; nucleotides outside the gene matches: 5. The CDR3 consists of 14 residues. Germline loops: CDR1 LNHNV, CDR2 YYDKDF (reference sequence). In DNA, the CDR3 is TGTGCCACCTGTAAGGACAGGGGGCCCTACGAGCAGTACTTC. This gives the protein CATCKDRGPYEQYF.

V gene TRBV11-2 combines with J gene TRBJ1-6; possibly TRBD1 for D (5 bases). Trimming cost V 8 bases and J 4 bases, with 15 bases left between them. Germline V gene sequence: CDR1 SGHAT, CDR2 FQNNGV. This CDR3 region has 15 residues. The CDR3 region has the DNA TGTGCCAGCCTCCCCAAGGGGAGGTATAATTCACCCCTCCACTTT. This sequence encodes CASLPKGRYNSPLHF.

The V call is TRBV5-8, the J call TRBJ1-4; TRBD1 matches 10 bases. CDR3 length: 17 residues. Trimming cost V 6 bases and J 0 bases; bases outside gene matches: 8. In germline, CDR1 is SGHTS, CDR2 YDEGEE. As DNA, the CDR3 is TGTGCCAGCAACCTCGGACAGGGGGGAGCAACTAATGAAAAACTGTTTTTT. Amino acids: CASNLGQGGATNEKLFF.

The rearrangement links TRBV2 to TRBJ1-4; D might be TRBD1 (6 bases). Per the germline V gene, CDR1 is SNHLY and CDR2 is FYNNEI. This CDR3 contains 14 residues. The V end lost 2 bases, the J end lost 8 bases, and 12 bases lay between the germline ends. In nucleotides, the CDR3 is TGTGCCAGCAGTGAACAGGGGCGGAACGAAAAACTGTTTTTT. Encoded protein: CASSEQGRNEKLFF.

The CDR3 sequence is CASSEELGNTGLAAYNEQFF. Here the CDR3 DNA reads TGTGCCAGCAGTGAAGAGTTAGGCAATACCGGACTAGCGGCCTACAATGAGCAGTTCTTC. This chain connects TRBV6-1 to TRBJ2-1; TRBD2 matches 10 bases. CDR1 MNHNS and CDR2 SASEGT come from the germline V gene. J lost 2 bases, V lost 1 base, and 14 bases had no gene match. This CDR3 comprises 20 residues.